This entry lists 23 T cell receptor beta chains sequenced from one sample in a study of graft-versus-host responses after intestinal transplantation. Produced via immunoSEQ multiplex PCR; TCRdb's table is partial and in-frame only. The sample shows some 130,000 clones, roughly 95% of them seen only once. Their target antigens are unknown. The sequencing here drew on unstimulated CD8+ T cells sorted from spleen or lymph node cells, taken before intestinal transplant. These TCRs come from a human donor who received an intestinal transplant.

This clone is a singleton in its sample. This chain links TRBV7-3 with TRBJ2-1; D call uncertain. The CDR3 extends over 15 amino acids. Trimming left V 3 bases short and J 0 bases short, with 9 bases between. Germline CDR1 is SGHTA and CDR2 is FQGTGA. CDR3 nucleotide sequence: TGTGCCAGCAGCTTTGGTCTGGGCTCCTACAATGAGCAGTTCTTC. It encodes CASSFGLGSYNEQFF.

For this clone: At one end, the junction sequence differs from germline, possibly due to a read error. The chain is built from TRBV5-8 and TRBJ1-5, with no clear D. Germline CDR1 SGHTS, CDR2 YDEGEE. The CDR3 length is 12 residues. The CDR3 protein is CASTEESLPPHF. The CDR3 region has the DNA TGTGCCAGCACCGAAGAGTCCCTACCCCCGCATTTT.

The genes are TRBV15 and TRBJ1-1; D not resolved. The germline CDR1 and CDR2 sequences are LNHNV and YYDKDF (reference sequence). The CDR3 length is 14 residues. With 1 base removed from V and 0 bases from J, the gap between germline ends came to 6 bases. This CDR3 is CATSRGPMNTEAFF. DNA for the CDR3: TGTGCCACCAGCAGAGGCCCAATGAACACTGAAGCTTTCTTT.

The J gene is TRBJ2-7, the V gene TRBV5-1; 9 bases agree with TRBD2. The junction had 1 base not matched to a gene; V was cut back by 0 bases and J by 0 bases. CDR3 length: 15 residues. Germline V gene lookup returns CDR1 SGHRS and CDR2 YFSETQ. CDR3 in amino acids: CASSLGSGSSYEQYF. The CDR3 DNA sequence: TGCGCCAGCAGCTTGGGTAGCGGGAGCTCCTACGAGCAGTACTTC.

The chain links TRBV27 to TRBJ2-3; TRBD2 matches 9 bases. After removal of 8 bases from V and 0 bases from J, the junction contained 12 bases not matched to a gene. In germline, CDR1 is MNHEY, CDR2 SMNVEV (reference sequence). The CDR3 contains 17 residues. CDR3 in DNA: TGTGCCAGCGTGGGGCTAGCGGGAACAATGAGCACAGATACGCAGTATTTT. Its translation is CASVGLAGTMSTDTQYF.

Concerning this clone: One end of the junction varies from germline; a read error may be responsible. In nucleotides, the CDR3 is TGTGCCAGCACCCCGGGACAGGGGGGCTACAAGCAGTACTTC. The encoded protein is CASTPGQGGYKQYF. The chain carries TRBV27 and TRBJ2-7; the match to TRBD1 covers 11 bases. This CDR3 is built from 14 residues. Germline V gene sequence: CDR1 MNHEY, CDR2 SMNVEV (reference sequence).

This clone was seen once. This rearrangement joins TRBV7-9 to TRBJ1-2; D uncertain. Trimming removed 0 bases at V and 0 bases at J, with 5 bases between. Germline-derived CDR1 and CDR2 are SEHNR and FQNEAQ (reference sequence). The CDR3 runs to 14 residues. The CDR3 nucleotides read TGTGCCAGCAGCTTAGCGGCGGCTAACTATGGCTACACCTTC. This sequence encodes CASSLAAANYGYTF.

The chain couples TRBV7-9 to TRBJ2-7, with 12 bases matching TRBD2. Per the germline V gene, CDR1 is SEHNR and CDR2 is FQNEAQ (reference sequence). With V trimmed by 5 bases and J by 2 bases, 10 bases remained unmatched. CDR3 length: 17 amino acids. The CDR3 DNA reads as TGTGCCAGCAGCAGCAGCCCTACTAGCGGGAGGCCCTACGAGCAGTACTTC. Protein product: CASSSSPTSGRPYEQYF.

This chain links TRBV5-6 with TRBJ2-3; D is unresolved. CDR1 and CDR2 from the germline V gene are SGHDT and YYEEEE. Trimming took 3 bases from V and 5 from J, leaving 7 bases between them. The CDR3 consists of 12 residues. In DNA form, the CDR3 reads TGTGCCAGCAGCTCCCTTAAAGATACGCAGTATTTT. It translates to CASSSLKDTQYF.

The chain couples TRBV15 to TRBJ2-3, with 10 nucleotides matching TRBD1. Germline V gene data show CDR1 as LNHNV and CDR2 as YYDKDF (reference sequence). The junction had 3 bases not matched to a gene; V was cut back by 5 bases and J by 1 base. This CDR3 region has 15 residues. CDR3 bases: TGTGCCACCAGCGCCGGGACAGGGGGCACAGATACGCAGTATTTT. This encodes CATSAGTGGTDTQYF.

The chain is built from TRBV12-5 and TRBJ2-1; D is unresolved. CDR1 is LGHNT, CDR2 FRNRAP, per germline. The CDR3 is 12 residues long. V was clipped by 3 bases and J by 3 bases, with 3 bases between them. CDR3 in DNA: TGTGCTAGTGGTTTCGACTACAATGAGCAGTTCTTC. Translated, it gives CASGFDYNEQFF.

This clone has a single count. The V gene is TRBV4-3, the J gene TRBJ1-3; D is ambiguous. This CDR3 contains 20 residues. Looked up from germline, CDR1 is LGHNA and CDR2 is YSLEER. V was pared by 0 bases and J by 4 bases, with 25 bases between. This CDR3 is CASSQDSYLVTESTGNTIYF. DNA for the CDR3: TGCGCCAGCAGCCAAGACTCTTATTTGGTAACGGAGTCAACCGGAAACACCATATATTTT.

This chain links TRBV27 with TRBJ2-3; D may match TRBD1 or TRBD2 (5 bases each). The CDR3 spans 15 residues. The V and J ends lost 3 bases and 5 bases respectively, with 15 bases between them. Germline CDR1 reads MNHEY; CDR2 reads SMNVEV (reference sequence). For the CDR3, the DNA is TGTGCCAGCAGTTTCCTTGGGGACCGAGAAGATACGCAGTATTTT. Amino acid sequence: CASSFLGDREDTQYF.

The CDR3 DNA is TGTGCCAGCAGCTTGCGACAGGGAAATGAAGCTTTCTTT. Amino acids: CASSLRQGNEAFF. The V and J genes are TRBV7-6 and TRBJ1-1, with TRBD1 matching 7 bases. J gave up 7 bases and V 3 bases, and 5 bases lay outside the gene matches. This CDR3 region has 13 residues. Looked up from germline, CDR1 is SGHVS and CDR2 is FNYEAQ.

The chain uses TRBV9 and TRBJ2-3, with 8 bases matching TRBD2. The germline V gene has CDR1 SGDLS and CDR2 YYNGEE. This CDR3 has 16 residues. V was pared by 4 bases and J by 5 bases, with 12 bases of the junction left unmatched. DNA of the CDR3: TGTGCCAGCAGCTCCCCGGTCCGGGAGGGGGAAGATACGCAGTATTTT. This translates into CASSSPVREGEDTQYF.

The gene calls are TRBV5-4 and TRBJ2-1; the match to TRBD2 covers 10 bases. The V and J ends lost 4 bases and 4 bases, in that order; junction bases with no gene match: 11. The CDR3 consists of 17 residues. Germline V gene lookup returns CDR1 SGHNT and CDR2 YYREEE (reference sequence). The DNA for the CDR3 is TGTGCCAGCAGCAGCGGAGCGGGAGGGGTAGATTACAATGAGCAGTTCTTC. Its translation is CASSSGAGGVDYNEQFF.

The chain combines TRBV12-5 with TRBJ2-2, with TRBD1 identical over 9 bases. The ends lost 2 bases at V and 2 bases at J; junction bases unmatched: 6. Germline lookup yields CDR1 LGHNT and CDR2 FRNRAP. This CDR3 comprises 17 residues. The CDR3 DNA is TGTGCTAGTGGTTTGTCCCGGACAGGGGCAAACACCGGGGAGCTGTTTTTT. The encoded protein is CASGLSRTGANTGELFF.

The J gene is TRBJ1-1, the V gene TRBV30, with D uncertain. The V gene lost 1 base and the J gene lost 0 bases, with 9 bases spanning the gap. This CDR3 contains 14 residues. The germline V gene encodes CDR1 GTSNPN and CDR2 SVGIG (reference sequence). The CDR3 region has the DNA TGTGCCTGGAGTGGGTACGGTTTGAACACTGAAGCTTTCTTT. Protein sequence: CAWSGYGLNTEAFF.

The chain joins TRBV7-2 to TRBJ2-7; no firm D call. The CDR3 spans 13 residues. Germline CDR1 and CDR2: SGHTA and FQGNSA. Between the trimmed V and J ends, which lost 5 bases and 4 bases, there was a span of 12 bases. The DNA of the CDR3 is TGTGCCAGCAGCCCCCGTGGTTTGTACGAGCAGTACTTC. Amino acids: CASSPRGLYEQYF.

The chain has TRBV5-1 and TRBJ1-2; D unclear. The CDR3 is 16 residues long. Germline V gene data show CDR1 as SGHRS and CDR2 as YFSETQ. Trimming removed 0 bases from V and 8 bases from J, with 20 bases in between. This CDR3 is CASSLAVFIGSSGYTF. CDR3 nucleotide sequence: TGCGCCAGCAGCTTGGCCGTTTTCATTGGCAGCTCCGGCTACACCTTC.

The chain is built from TRBV19 and TRBJ2-1; D is ambiguous. V was pared by 5 bases and J by 1 base, with 9 bases between. The CDR3 is made up of 14 amino acids. Per the germline V gene, CDR1 is LNHDA and CDR2 is SQIVND (reference sequence). The CDR3 sequence is CASSYPGSYNEQFF. For the CDR3, the DNA is TGTGCCAGTAGTTATCCCGGGTCCTACAATGAGCAGTTCTTC.

This chain joins TRBV4-1 and TRBJ2-7, with D maybe TRBD2 (5 bases). Germline V gene lookup returns CDR1 MGHRA and CDR2 YSYEKL. The CDR3 is made up of 15 amino acids. Trimming left V 0 bases short and J 6 bases short, with 15 bases between. In DNA, the CDR3 is TGCGCCAGCAGCCAAGAGAAGGTCCGGGGTGGCGAGCAGTACTTC. Residues: CASSQEKVRGGEQYF.

This chain links TRBV4-1 with TRBJ1-5; D unresolved. Trimming pared 4 bases from V and 3 bases from J, leaving 19 bases between. Per germline, CDR1 MGHRA and CDR2 YSYEKL. CDR3 length equals 17 residues. CDR3 coding DNA: TGCGCCAGCAGCCTGGAACCGTTGGACGGTAACAATCAGCCCCAGCATTTT. Its protein is CASSLEPLDGNNQPQHF.